This is a list of T cell receptor beta chains from one sample in a study of T-cell reconstitution after alpha-beta-depleted transplantation in children. MiXCR, applied by TCRdb to the PCR reads, yields one record per CDR3 protein. There are around 380,000 distinct CDR3 sequences in the sample; 11% occur only once, and roughly 6% lies in the top ten. Sequenced material: PBMCs from the stem cell graft donor, taken from the stem cell graft. Every receptor here comes from a human donor who donated a stem cell graft to a child with acute myeloid leukemia. Both conserved end residues are trimmed from each CDR3.

J: TRBJ1-2
length: 13
V: TRBV27
CDR3: ASRPARDRVDGYT

J: TRBJ2-7
length: 12
V: TRBV9
CDR3: ASSVELWGYEQY

J: TRBJ2-7
length: 11
V: TRBV10-3
CDR3: AISGQGTYEQY

J: TRBJ2-7
length: 12
V: TRBV7-9
CDR3: AILGSSGRYEQY

J: TRBJ2-4
length: 14
V: TRBV11-2
CDR3: ASSSTSGVAKNIQY

J: TRBJ2-7
length: 12
V: TRBV7-2
CDR3: ASSDRDNLYEQY

J: TRBJ1-2
length: 14
V: TRBV7-9
CDR3: ASSLFPPTGHYGYT

J: TRBJ1-3
length: 12
V: TRBV12-3/TRBV12-4
CDR3: ASSLDSLGNTIY

J: TRBJ2-1
length: 14
V: TRBV29-1
CDR3: SVESPTGMNYNEQF

J: TRBJ2-1
length: 10
V: TRBV9
CDR3: ASSVDGLGMF

J: TRBJ1-5
length: 15
V: TRBV5-1
CDR3: ASSSPGTGVGNQPQH

J: TRBJ1-2
length: 14
V: TRBV7-2
CDR3: ASSYPQGDRSYGYT

J: TRBJ2-1
length: 13
V: TRBV7-3
CDR3: ASSLGASRGNEQF

J: TRBJ2-3
length: 10
V: TRBV20-1
CDR3: SGKGATDTQY

J: TRBJ1-2
length: 15
V: TRBV5-1
CDR3: ASSDGDRGVKDYGYT

J: TRBJ2-5
length: 12
V: TRBV12-5
CDR3: ASGLVAGGETQY

J: TRBJ1-1
length: 11
V: TRBV29-1
CDR3: SVVQGSKTEAF

J: TRBJ2-3
length: 13
V: TRBV29-1
CDR3: SAKGGAGDTDTQY

J: TRBJ2-1
length: 12
V: TRBV5-8
CDR3: ASKESRNYNEQF

J: TRBJ2-7
length: 16
V: TRBV11-2
CDR3: ASRIRSGTSGPSYEQY

J: TRBJ2-1
length: 12
V: TRBV7-9
CDR3: ASSTEISYNEQF

J: TRBJ2-5
length: 15
V: TRBV20-1
CDR3: CARELVPGLQEETQY

J: TRBJ1-5
length: 12
V: TRBV28
CDR3: ASRHRLGRQPQH

J: TRBJ2-1
length: 13
V: TRBV18
CDR3: ASSPGPRAYNEQF

J: TRBJ2-5
length: 13
V: TRBV4-3
CDR3: ASSQERDRDETQY

J: TRBJ2-1
length: 10
V: TRBV25-1
CDR3: ASSAHQLEQF

J: TRBJ2-1
length: 11
V: TRBV7-9
CDR3: ASSFGTYNEQF

J: TRBJ2-7
length: 10
V: TRBV14
CDR3: ASSQGDREQY